This TCR beta chain stems from a study of cytomegalovirus exposure and HLA in healthy donors. The wider study: The same platform as the approximately 730 first-cohort repertoires was used for the 120 validation repertoires, a later analysis reported.

Sequencing used immunoSEQ multiplex PCR; TCRdb keeps in-frame clones, though not all of them. The sample carries tens of thousands of clones, roughly 92% recorded once. Germline CDR1 is SGHRS and CDR2 is YFSETQ. V was shortened by 4 bases and J by 3 bases, with 14 bases between the two germline ends. This CDR3 has 15 amino acids. Remarks on this clone: What it binds is unknown.

Study-wide results and limits: A list of roughly 180 TCR beta chains associated with cytomegalovirus was given.

Among the 110 or so subjects of the validation cohort, separate from the approximately 700-subject first cohort, were the donors. The sample comprised PBMCs. The receptor was derived from a woman aged 18-29 years in good health and CMV-seronegative. V usage is TRBV5-1 and J usage is TRBJ1-5; D is possibly TRBD1 (5 bases). CDR3 loop: CASSREAGHNQPQHF. The CDR3, as DNA: TGCGCCAGCAGCCGGGAGGCAGGGCACAATCAGCCCCAGCATTTT.